The rows below give T cell receptor beta chains drawn from one sample of a study of blood T cell repertoires in COVID-19. Assay: immunoSEQ multiplex PCR; the TCRdb copy retains only in-frame clones and omits some. In the table there are 100,000 or so clones, just over 90% of which are singletons. Sequencing was carried out using peripheral blood. Every receptor here comes from a woman aged 45 to 65 in a cohort sampled during active COVID-19. The CDR3 runs from the conserved cysteine through the conserved F or W. D genes are given only for firm matches. Not all rows give a size; the values are once, few, many and, for expanded clones, a class.

>-|-|TRBV7-9|TRBJ1-4
CASSLRAMWGGGGEKLFF
TGTGCCAGCAGCTTACGCGCCATGTGGGGGGGAGGAGGTGAAAAACTGTTTTTT
>-|-|TRBV19|TRBJ2-1
CASSIDGNEQFF
TGTGCCAGTAGTATAGACGGCAATGAGCAGTTCTTC
>TRBD1|-|TRBV7-8|TRBJ1-1
CASSRDSNTEAFF
TGTGCCAGCAGTCGGGACAGCAACACTGAAGCTTTCTTT
>-|-|TRBV27|TRBJ2-7
CASSPVWGRGAEQYF
TGTGCCAGCAGTCCGGTTTGGGGGCGTGGGGCCGAGCAGTACTTC
>-|-|TRBV27|TRBJ1-1
CASKVGMNTEAFF
TGTGCCAGTAAGGTGGGCATGAACACTGAAGCTTTCTTT
>TRBD2|-|TRBV28|TRBJ2-7
CASIPGGVLEQYF
TGTGCCAGCATCCCCGGGGGGGTCCTCGAGCAGTACTTC
>-|-|TRBV7-8|TRBJ2-7
CASSLGGRGGGLSSYEQYF
TGTGCCAGCAGCTTAGGGGGTAGGGGGGGTGGGCTTAGCTCCTACGAGCAGTACTTC
>TRBD1|-|TRBV10-1|TRBJ2-7
CASSGDRVGEQYF
TGCGCCAGCAGTGGGGACAGGGTGGGCGAGCAGTACTTC
>-|-|TRBV25-1|TRBJ2-3
CASSELVLDTQYF
TGTGCCAGCAGTGAATTAGTGTTAGATACGCAGTATTTT
>TRBD1|-|TRBV15|TRBJ2-5
CATSRGRQGGETQYF
TGTGCCACCAGCAGAGGTCGACAGGGCGGAGAGACCCAGTACTTC
>-|-|TRBV7-8|TRBJ2-5
CASSLVTQETQYF
TGTGCCAGCAGCTTAGTCACACAAGAGACCCAGTACTTC
>TRBD2|once|TRBV27|TRBJ2-2
CASSLPPLGGWDTGELFF
TGTGCCAGCAGTTTACCCCCGTTGGGGGGGTGGGACACCGGGGAGCTGTTTTTT
>TRBD2|-|TRBV5-1|TRBJ2-3
CASNAGEDTQYF
TGCGCCAGCAATGCGGGAGAAGATACGCAGTATTTT
>TRBD1|-|TRBV5-1|TRBJ2-3
CASNLLRTGGGPTDTQYF
TGCGCCAGCAATTTGCTTCGCACAGGGGGCGGGCCCACAGATACGCAGTATTTT
>-|few|TRBV7-3|TRBJ2-7
CASSQSANSYEQYF
TGTGCCAGCAGTCAAAGCGCGAACTCCTACGAGCAGTACTTC
>-|-|TRBV14|TRBJ2-7
CASSQQGGWYEQYF
TGTGCCAGCAGCCAACAGGGGGGTTGGTACGAGCAGTACTTC
>-|-|TRBV5-1|TRBJ1-2
CASSLQATLDYGYTF
TGCGCCAGCAGCTTACAGGCCACCCTGGACTATGGCTACACCTTC
>TRBD2|-|TRBV5-1|TRBJ2-7
CASSFGRGGSYEQYF
TGCGCCAGCAGCTTTGGACGGGGGGGTTCCTACGAGCAGTACTTC
>TRBD1|-|TRBV6-2/TRBV6-3|TRBJ1-5
CASSYSTGLSNQPQHF
TGTGCCAGCAGTTACTCGACAGGGCTTAGCAATCAGCCCCAGCATTTT
>TRBD1|-|TRBV29-1|TRBJ1-2
CSVYKTGGVGGYTF
TGCAGCGTTTACAAGACAGGGGGCGTTGGTGGCTACACCTTC
>-|-|TRBV2|TRBJ2-5
CASSEALGDNQETQYF
TGTGCCAGCAGTGAAGCGCTGGGGGACAACCAAGAGACCCAGTACTTC
>TRBD2|-|TRBV28|TRBJ2-1
CASSLGSLSGSGNEQFF
TGTGCCAGCAGTTTAGGGTCGCTTAGCGGGAGTGGCAATGAGCAGTTCTTC
>TRBD2|-|TRBV6-1|TRBJ2-1
CASSEVRTRSYNEQFF
TGTGCCAGCAGTGAAGTTCGGACTAGGTCGTACAATGAGCAGTTCTTC
>-|few|TRBV12-3/TRBV12-4|TRBJ1-2
CASSTNEDGYTF
TGTGCCAGCAGCACGAATGAGGATGGCTACACCTTC
>-|-|TRBV9|TRBJ1-1
CASSPQEGGGVKAFF
TGTGCCAGCAGCCCTCAGGAGGGAGGCGGGGTTAAAGCTTTCTTT
>-|-|TRBV27|TRBJ1-1
CASSLSGVRGNAEAFF
TGTGCCAGCAGTTTATCTGGGGTACGGGGGAACGCTGAAGCTTTCTTT
>TRBD1|few|TRBV5-1|TRBJ1-3
CASSPDREGNTIYF
TGCGCCAGCAGCCCCGACAGGGAGGGAAACACCATATATTTT
>TRBD1|once|TRBV19|TRBJ1-5
CASSIFFRGGQGNQPQHF
TGTGCCAGTAGTATATTTTTTCGCGGAGGACAGGGCAATCAGCCCCAGCATTTT
>-|-|TRBV5-1|TRBJ1-1
CASVEGTNTEAFF
TGCGCCAGCGTCGAGGGCACGAACACTGAAGCTTTCTTT
>TRBD1|-|TRBV3-1/TRBV3-2|TRBJ2-7
CASSQRGGIYEQYF
TGTGCCAGCAGCCAGCGAGGGGGCATCTACGAGCAGTACTTC
>-|once|TRBV15|TRBJ1-2
CATSRDPSAGGRGGYYGYTF
TGTGCCACCAGCAGAGACCCCTCAGCGGGGGGGCGCGGTGGGTACTATGGCTACACCTTC
>-|-|TRBV9|TRBJ2-1
CASSLDLEFGNEQFF
TGTGCCAGCAGCCTAGACCTAGAGTTTGGCAATGAGCAGTTCTTC
>TRBD1|few|TRBV9|TRBJ1-6
CASSAQEGTGRSPLHF
TGTGCCAGCAGCGCACAGGAGGGGACAGGGCGGTCACCCCTCCACTTT
>-|-|TRBV10-2|TRBJ1-2
CASKAGEGSGYTF
TGCGCCAGCAAGGCAGGGGAGGGCTCTGGCTACACCTTC
>-|few|TRBV10-1|TRBJ2-7
CASSESAGEQYF
TGCGCCAGCAGTGAGTCGGCGGGGGAGCAGTACTTC
>TRBD1|-|TRBV4-1|TRBJ1-5
CASSQGHARGHQPQHF
TGCGCCAGCAGCCAGGGACATGCCAGGGGGCACCAGCCCCAGCATTTT
>-|-|TRBV5-5|TRBJ1-3
CASSLAMGAGTIYF
TGTGCCAGCAGCTTGGCTATGGGCGCGGGCACCATATATTTT
>TRBD2|once|TRBV28|TRBJ2-3
CASSPHSGENTDTQYF
TGTGCCAGCAGTCCCCATAGCGGGGAGAACACAGATACGCAGTATTTT
>TRBD2|-|TRBV5-1|TRBJ2-5
CASSVRGLAGVETQYF
TGCGCCAGCAGCGTTCGGGGACTAGCGGGAGTGGAGACCCAGTACTTC
>TRBD2|-|TRBV10-2|TRBJ2-7
CASGAGESDEQYF
TGCGCCAGCGGAGCGGGAGAATCGGACGAGCAGTACTTC
>TRBD2|-|TRBV9|TRBJ2-7
CASSLLAGGSYEQYF
TGTGCCAGCAGTCTTCTAGCGGGAGGGTCCTACGAGCAGTACTTC
>TRBD1|-|TRBV19|TRBJ2-7
CASSMTDRVIEQYF
TGTGCCAGTAGTATGACGGACAGGGTCATCGAGCAGTACTTC
>TRBD2|-|TRBV19|TRBJ2-5
CASSIGTNQETQYF
TGTGCCAGTAGTATTGGGACTAACCAAGAGACCCAGTACTTC
>TRBD1|few|TRBV4-1|TRBJ1-5
CASSQATGGAYQPQHF
TGCGCCAGCAGCCAAGCGACAGGGGGCGCGTATCAGCCCCAGCATTTT
>TRBD1|-|TRBV6-5|TRBJ2-3
CASRFGTGGTDTQYF
TGTGCCAGCAGGTTCGGGACAGGGGGCACAGATACGCAGTATTTT
>TRBD1|-|TRBV24-1|TRBJ2-1
CATSDHTDNTGQGDEQFF
TGTGCCACCAGTGACCACACCGATAACACGGGACAGGGGGATGAGCAGTTCTTC
>TRBD1|-|TRBV7-9|TRBJ2-7
CASSWDSSYEQYF
TGTGCCAGCAGCTGGGACAGTTCCTACGAGCAGTACTTC
>TRBD2|-|TRBV2|TRBJ2-2
CASSDQAGYANTGELFF
TGTGCCAGCAGTGATCAAGCGGGATACGCGAACACCGGGGAGCTGTTTTTT
>TRBD2|-|TRBV28|TRBJ2-5
CASRGAGGETQYF
TGTGCCAGCAGGGGAGCGGGAGGAGAGACCCAGTACTTC
>TRBD1|-|TRBV28|TRBJ2-2
CASRTGGIGELFF
TGTGCCAGCAGGACAGGGGGGATCGGGGAGCTGTTTTTT
>TRBD2|-|TRBV30|TRBJ2-5
CAWSVRRGGGTQYF
TGTGCCTGGAGTGTTAGGCGGGGGGGCGGGACCCAGTACTTC
>-|-|TRBV5-1|TRBJ1-4
CASSLASRAALEKLFF
TGCGCCAGCAGCTTGGCCTCGAGGGCTGCCTTAGAAAAACTGTTTTTT
>-|-|TRBV7-2|TRBJ2-5
CASSSGEAETQYF
TGTGCCAGCAGTTCGGGGGAAGCAGAGACCCAGTACTTC
>TRBD2|once|TRBV5-4|TRBJ2-3
CASSFVVAGGRRHTQYF
TGTGCCAGCAGCTTTGTCGTAGCGGGAGGGCGGAGGCATACGCAGTATTTT
>-|-|TRBV20-1|TRBJ2-2
CSASRTPSGELFF
TGCAGTGCTAGTCGGACACCCAGCGGGGAGCTGTTTTTT